These 25 T cell receptor beta chains were sequenced from one sample in a study of blood T cell repertoires in COVID-19. Libraries were prepared by immunoSEQ multiplex PCR; TCRdb keeps only in-frame clonotypes and omits some of them. The sample yields roughly 410,000 clones, about 87% seen once. The specimen was peripheral blood. The receptors originated from a woman aged 60 to 75 with COVID-19, enrolled during active disease.

This clone appeared once. This chain joins TRBV5-1 and TRBJ1-2; TRBD1 aligns across 8 bases. CDR1 is SGHRS and CDR2 is YFSETQ in the germline V gene. This CDR3 is built from 12 residues. V was clipped by 4 bases and J by 11 bases; unmatched bases: 7. The CDR3 protein is CASSMDRDVYTF. Here the CDR3 DNA reads TGCGCCAGCAGCATGGACAGGGACGTATACACCTTC. The variable domain in full, completed from reference TRBV5-1 and TRBJ1-2, reads KAGVTQTPRYLIKTRGQQVTLSCSPISGHRSVSWYQQTPGQGLQFLFEYFSETQRNKGNFPGRFSGRQFSNSRSEMNVSTLELGDSALYLCASSMDRDVYTFGSGTRLTVV.

The rearrangement uses TRBV6-2 or TRBV6-3 and TRBJ2-5, with a tentative D call TRBD2 (7 bases). CDR3 size: 15 residues. Trimming cost V 3 bases and J 5 bases, with 16 bases left between them. Germline V gene lookup returns CDR1 MNHEY and CDR2 SVGEGT. The CDR3 DNA follows: TGTGCCAGCAGTTATGGGACGGGGGGCCGGGAGACCCAGTACTTC. Translating it yields CASSYGTGGRETQYF.

The rearrangement joins TRBV5-1 to TRBJ2-7; 9 bases are a match to TRBD2. Germline V lookup: CDR1 SGHRS, CDR2 YFSETQ. V lost 0 bases to trimming and J lost 3 bases; unmatched junction nucleotides: 10. The CDR3 loop spans 17 amino acids. CDR3 loop: CASSLAGRAGGNYEQYF. DNA for the CDR3: TGCGCCAGCAGCTTGGCGGGGAGAGCGGGGGGAAACTACGAGCAGTACTTC.

The chain is built from TRBV19 and TRBJ2-6; the match to TRBD1 covers 7 bases. Unmatched junction bases numbered 9, after V lost 5 bases and J lost 2 bases. Germline CDR1 is LNHDA and CDR2 is SQIVND (reference sequence). The CDR3 has 17 amino acids. CDR3 nucleotide sequence: TGTGCCAGTAGTCCCCCAACAGGGGCCACTGGGGCCAACGTCCTGACTTTC. Protein: CASSPPTGATGANVLTF.

The chain couples TRBV7-2 to TRBJ2-1; 8 bases are shared with TRBD2. The V and J ends lost 2 bases and 7 bases, in that order; junction bases with no gene match: 13. This CDR3 region has 17 residues. Germline V gives CDR1 SGHTA, CDR2 FQGNSA. The CDR3 region is CASSLQPLAGRLNEQFF. In DNA, the CDR3 is TGTGCCAGCAGCTTACAGCCGCTAGCGGGCCGGCTAAATGAGCAGTTCTTC.

As regards this clone: It is unclear where the CDR3 begins or ends on the DNA, so no DNA is shown, and the CDR3 is as TCRdb lists it. The chain carries TRBV27 and TRBJ2-1; whether TRBD1, the table's D call, matches the DNA was not checked. Germline lookup yields CDR1 MNHEY and CDR2 SMNVEV (reference sequence). The CDR3 spans 14 amino acids, including both terminal residues. This CDR3 is CASSSSDSYNEQFF.

The chain couples TRBV5-1 to TRBJ2-7; 7 nucleotides match TRBD1. J gave up 2 bases and V 4 bases, and 12 bases lay outside the gene matches. This CDR3 contains 16 residues. Germline CDR1 is SGHRS and CDR2 is YFSETQ. CDR3 DNA: TGCGCCAGCAGCCCCCAGACAGGGACGACCGCCTACGAGCAGTACTTC. As protein: CASSPQTGTTAYEQYF.

This chain links TRBV29-1 with TRBJ2-3; 10 nucleotides match TRBD2. J gave up 4 bases and V 4 bases, and 2 bases lay outside the gene matches. Germline lookup yields CDR1 SQVTM and CDR2 ANQGSEA. This CDR3 contains 13 residues. The CDR3 bases are TGCAGCGTTGGGAGCGGGGGGGCAGATACGCAGTATTTT. Protein sequence: CSVGSGGADTQYF.

The V call is TRBV13, the J call TRBJ2-4; 8 bases fit TRBD1. Germline V lookup: CDR1 PRHDT, CDR2 FYEKMQ (reference sequence). J gave up 9 bases and V 5 bases, and 9 bases lay outside the gene matches. The CDR3 contains 14 residues. CDR3 residues: CASSERTGSGIQYF. CDR3 coding DNA: TGTGCCAGCAGCGAGCGGACAGGGAGTGGCATTCAGTACTTC.

The CDR3, as DNA: TGTGCCAGCAGTCGCGGGTCGCTGGGCGAGCAGTACTTC. Its translation is CASSRGSLGEQYF. The chain carries TRBV28 and TRBJ2-7, with D possibly matching TRBD2 (5 bases). This CDR3 is built from 13 residues. Germline CDR1 MDHEN, CDR2 SYDVKM. V lost 5 bases and J lost 6, with 14 bases in between.

V and J are TRBV15 and TRBJ1-1; D gene ambiguous. The germline V gene has CDR1 LNHNV and CDR2 YYDKDF (reference sequence). V was cut by 3 bases and J by 3 bases, with 8 bases left in between. The CDR3 consists of 13 residues. The CDR3 loop reads CATSRKQDTEAFF. CDR3 coding DNA: TGTGCCACCAGCAGGAAGCAGGACACTGAAGCTTTCTTT.

The table lists this clone with a few counts. The chain joins TRBV19 to TRBJ2-5; possibly TRBD2 for D (6 bases). The ends were cut back, 3 bases at V and 5 bases at J, with 10 bases in the middle. Germline V gives CDR1 LNHDA, CDR2 SQIVND (reference sequence). The CDR3 totals 13 residues. The CDR3 spells CASSMTSWETQYF. CDR3 sequence (DNA): TGTGCCAGTAGTATGACTAGTTGGGAGACCCAGTACTTC.

V is TRBV7-3 and J is TRBJ2-3; weak D call: TRBD1 (6 bases). Germline assignment: CDR1 SGHTA and CDR2 FQGTGA. Trimming took 2 bases from V and 2 from J, leaving 8 bases between them. This CDR3 has 14 residues. CDR3 nucleotides: TGTGCCAGCAGCTTACAGGGGCTCACAGATACGCAGTATTTT. Its protein is CASSLQGLTDTQYF. Looking up the rest from reference TRBV7-3 and TRBJ2-3 gives the full variable domain: GAGVSQTPSNKVTEKGKYVELRCDPISGHTALYWYRQSLGQGPEFLIYFQGTGAADDSGLPNDRFFAVRPEGSVSTLKIQRTERGDSAVYLCASSLQGLTDTQYFGPGTRLTVL.

CDR3 sequence: CATSDFRGASYNEQFF. In DNA form, the CDR3 reads TGTGCCACCAGTGATTTCCGGGGGGCCTCCTACAATGAGCAGTTCTTC. This sequence joins TRBV24-1 and TRBJ2-1; D is perhaps TRBD2 (7 bases). The germline CDR1 and CDR2 sequences are KGHDR and SFDVKD. The CDR3 extends over 16 amino acids. The V end lost 1 base, the J end lost 0 bases, and 9 bases lay between the germline ends.

The J gene is TRBJ1-4, the V gene TRBV6-5, with D possibly being TRBD1 (6 bases). The germline CDR1 and CDR2 sequences are MNHEY and SVGAGI. The CDR3 contains 14 residues. V shed 2 bases and J shed 5 bases, with 9 bases lying between them. This CDR3 reads CASSYRTVNEKLFF. In DNA form, the CDR3 reads TGTGCCAGCAGTTACAGGACAGTGAATGAAAAACTGTTTTTT.

The V gene is TRBV11-2, the J gene TRBJ2-7, with 14 bases identical to TRBD2. The V and J ends lost 6 bases and 0 bases, in that order; junction bases with no gene match: 7. The CDR3 extends over 17 amino acids. The germline V gene encodes CDR1 SGHAT and CDR2 FQNNGV. The CDR3 protein is CASRGLAGGRSSYEQYF. The CDR3 DNA reads as TGTGCCAGCAGAGGACTAGCGGGGGGCCGGAGCTCCTACGAGCAGTACTTC.

The V gene is TRBV2, the J gene TRBJ1-1; D is unclear. The CDR3 has 14 amino acids. The germline V gene encodes CDR1 SNHLY and CDR2 FYNNEI. V was trimmed by 6 bases and J by 0 bases, leaving 11 bases between them. This CDR3 is CASSVLTLNTEAFF. The CDR3 DNA reads as TGTGCCAGCAGCGTTCTGACATTGAACACTGAAGCTTTCTTT.

The V call is TRBV7-2, the J call TRBJ1-2; the D is unclear. V was cut by 0 bases and J by 8 bases, with 10 bases left in between. The CDR3 has 13 residues. Per the germline V gene, CDR1 is SGHTA and CDR2 is FQGNSA. The CDR3 sequence: CASSLASGAGYTF. In nucleotides, the CDR3 is TGTGCCAGCAGCTTAGCGTCGGGAGCCGGCTACACCTTC.

This clone showed up just once. The chain recombines TRBV5-1 with TRBJ2-7; unclear D gene. The CDR3 extends over 12 amino acids. V lost 0 bases, J lost 6 bases, and 7 bases lay in between. Germline V CDR1 and CDR2: SGHRS, YFSETQ. The CDR3 DNA sequence: TGCGCCAGCAGCTTGGCCGGTGGCGAGCAGTACTTC. This gives the protein CASSLAGGEQYF.

The chain recombines TRBV9 with TRBJ2-7; 10 positions agree with TRBD1. The junction had 18 bases not matched to a gene; V was cut back by 7 bases and J by 5 bases. Per germline, CDR1 SGDLS and CDR2 YYNGEE. This CDR3 is 17 amino acids long. CDR3 nucleotide sequence: TGTGCCAGCTCGAGGCTCTCGGGGGGACAGGGGCTCAACGAGCAGTACTTC. It specifies CASSRLSGGQGLNEQYF.

The rearrangement links TRBV12-5 to TRBJ2-3, with D perhaps matching TRBD1 (5 bases). The V end was cut by 3 bases, the J end by 14 bases, with 12 bases between. The V gene's germline CDR1 is LGHNT and CDR2 FRNRAP. The CDR3 consists of 11 residues. The CDR3 DNA is TGTGCTAGTGGTTTCAGGGCCTCTCGGTATTTT. The encoded protein is CASGFRASRYF.

This clone was observed once. V usage is TRBV18 and J usage is TRBJ1-1, with D perhaps matching TRBD1 (6 bases). V was cut by 4 bases and J by 5 bases, with 17 bases left in between. The CDR3 sequence is 15 residues long. Germline V gives CDR1 KGHSH, CDR2 LQKENI. CDR3 sequence: CASSRYRELRTEAFF. DNA for the CDR3: TGTGCCAGCTCACGGTACAGGGAATTGAGGACTGAAGCTTTCTTT.

This clone was detected only a few times. The rearrangement joins TRBV1 to TRBJ1-2. TRBV1 is shown as a pseudogene. The CDR3 contains 13 residues. The chain's CDR3 is CTSSVWPRGGYTF. The CDR3, as DNA: TGCACCAGCAGCGTCTGGCCCCGGGGAGGCTACACCTTC.

The chain recombines TRBV19 with TRBJ1-4; the D is unclear. Germline loops: CDR1 LNHDA, CDR2 SQIVND (reference sequence). This CDR3 is 14 amino acids long. V lost 10 bases, J lost 0 bases, and 12 bases lay in between. CDR3: CATTESATNEKLFF. CDR3 DNA sequence: TGTGCCACCACGGAGAGTGCAACTAATGAAAAACTGTTTTTT. Filled out from reference TRBV19 and TRBJ1-4, the complete variable domain reads DGGITQSPKYLFRKEGQNVTLSCEQNLNHDAMYWYRQDPGQGLRLIYYSQIVNDFQKGDIAEGYSVSREKKESFPLTVTSAQKNPTAFYLCATTESATNEKLFFGSGTQLSVL.

This chain connects TRBV19 to TRBJ2-4; weak D call: TRBD1 (5 bases). The CDR3 loop spans 14 amino acids. Germline V gene data show CDR1 as LNHDA and CDR2 as SQIVND (reference sequence). Trimming took 6 bases from V and 5 from J, leaving 14 bases between them. The CDR3, as DNA: TGTGCCAGTAGCATTAGGGGATTCCAAAACATTCAGTACTTC. As protein: CASSIRGFQNIQYF.